This T cell receptor (beta chain) came from a study of blood T cells in healthy people across ages. Next came a second PCR, run for about 7 to 12 cycles, which used a sample-barcoded 5' primer along with a J-beta primer mix. TCRdb independently ran MiXCR on the 5' RACE reads; one entry per CDR3 protein. This repertoire shows some 760,000 distinct CDR3 sequences, 20% to 25% found once; its top ten account for 8% to 10%. In germline, CDR1 is MDHEN, CDR2 SYDVKM. There are 13 residues in the CDR3. V lost 7 bases, J lost 7 bases, and 17 bases lay in between. The donors, all healthy, were Caucasians living in Russia, aged about 6 to 100. These sequences were also reported in another study, on T cells of mothers and their children.

The origin of this receptor is a boy between 10 and 17 years old in good health. The rearrangement links TRBV28 to TRBJ2-7; no firm D call. Sequenced sample: blood. CDR3 DNA sequence: TGTGCCAGCACCCCCCCGGCGTCTCGGGAGCAGTACTTC. The encoded protein is CASTPPASREQYF.